The clone carrying this T cell receptor (beta chain) was seen a handful of times. Its target is not known. These data are taken from a study of CD8 T cells in ankylosing spondylitis. General observations from the study: What seemed typical of ankylosing spondylitis blood was a TCR beta motif built from 8 or 9 highly homologous variants.

5'-RACE, quantitative and with molecular barcodes, yielded the TCR beta libraries. A single record per CDR3 protein comes from TCRdb applying MiXCR to the 5' RACE reads. The repertoire holds under 950,000 distinct CDR3 sequences, with roughly 20% as singletons. Between the trimmed V and J ends, which lost 2 bases and 5 bases, there was a span of 10 bases. The CDR3 length is 15 residues. Germline values: CDR1 SNHLY, CDR2 FYNNEI. This clonotype was sampled from a male donor with ankylosing spondylitis. The gene calls are TRBV2 and TRBJ1-6; D unresolved. Sequencing was performed on blood, either unsorted or a sorted T cell fraction (not recorded which). This CDR3 reads CASSEWGSDNSPLHF. CDR3 bases: TGTGCCAGCAGTGAATGGGGTAGCGATAATTCACCCCTCCACTTT.